The source of this TCR beta chain is a study of human T cells and chemical hapten exposure. Overall study context: Diphenylcyclopropenone, dosed weekly to the scalp, was given to patients throughout the approximately 25-week study.

Whole-study results and caveats: With patch test score, the counts of PT1 expanded TCRs showed a positive correlation.

MiXCR, applied by TCRdb to the RACE reads, yields one record per CDR3 protein. The sample gives about 340,000 distinct CDR3 sequences, about 7% of which show up once; about 8% is in the top ten. This clonotype has at least ten counts. Its antigen is still unknown. V was trimmed by 8 bases and J by 5 bases, leaving 22 bases between them. CDR1 is ENHRY, CDR2 SYGVKD, per germline. The CDR3 runs to 15 residues. Regarding time point: patch test 1, 2 weeks after DPC sensitization. Treatment described: therapeutic diphenylcyclopropenone sensitization with weekly scalp DPC. The chain combines TRBV10-3 with TRBJ2-7; D perhaps matches TRBD1 (6 bases). The clonotype was recovered from a woman in her late teens or twenties with alopecia areata. Some clones in this sample may be carry-over from other donors' samples. The sample was whole blood, taken in connection with sensitization to the hapten diphenylcyclopropenone (DPC). CDR3 sequence: CAIVDPGQVLHEQYF. DNA of the CDR3: TGTGCCATCGTAGACCCGGGACAAGTTCTACACGAGCAGTACTTC.